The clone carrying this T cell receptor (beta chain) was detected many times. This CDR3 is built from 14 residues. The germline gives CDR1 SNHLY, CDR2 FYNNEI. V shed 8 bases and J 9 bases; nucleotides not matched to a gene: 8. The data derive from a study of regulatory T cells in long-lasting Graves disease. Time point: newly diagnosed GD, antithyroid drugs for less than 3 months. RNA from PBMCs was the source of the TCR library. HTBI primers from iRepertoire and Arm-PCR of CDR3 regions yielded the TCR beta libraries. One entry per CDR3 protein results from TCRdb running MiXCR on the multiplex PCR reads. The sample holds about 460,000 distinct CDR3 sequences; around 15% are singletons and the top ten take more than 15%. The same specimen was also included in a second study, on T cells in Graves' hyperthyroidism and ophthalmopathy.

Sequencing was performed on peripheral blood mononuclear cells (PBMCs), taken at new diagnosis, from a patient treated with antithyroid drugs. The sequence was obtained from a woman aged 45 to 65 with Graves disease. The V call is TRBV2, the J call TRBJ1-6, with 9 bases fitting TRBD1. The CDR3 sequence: CASALQGAVSPLHF. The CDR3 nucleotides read TGTGCCAGCGCGTTACAGGGGGCAGTTTCACCCCTCCACTTT.